Listed below are T cell receptor beta chains from one sample, sequenced in a study of T cell responses to AZD1222 COVID-19 vaccine. Sequencing used immunoSEQ multiplex PCR; TCRdb keeps in-frame clones, though not all of them. Of about 120,000 clones listed, roughly 92% are singletons. The sequences come from peripheral blood, collected on day 0 of AZD1222 vaccination. Receptors were obtained from an adult in good health. CDR3s include the opening cysteine and the closing phenylalanine or tryptophan. D genes are given only for firm matches. Clone size appears in some rows only: once, few, many, or a class for an expanded clone.

CDR3: CASSPWGQGGGYTF
DNA: TGTGCCAGTAGTCCCTGGGGACAGGGCGGGGGCTACACCTTC
J: TRBJ1-2
D: TRBD1
size: .
V: TRBV19

CDR3: CASSYGQINQPQHF
DNA: TGTGCCAGCAGTTACGGTCAGATCAATCAGCCCCAGCATTTT
J: TRBJ1-5
D: .
size: .
V: TRBV6-2/TRBV6-3

CDR3: CASSHSLRGRTGELFF
DNA: TGTGCCAGCAGCCACTCCCTTAGGGGGCGGACCGGGGAGCTGTTTTTT
J: TRBJ2-2
D: TRBD1
size: .
V: TRBV5-6

CDR3: CASSDGRENYGYTF
DNA: TGTGCCAGCAGCGATGGACGGGAGAACTATGGCTACACCTTC
J: TRBJ1-2
D: .
size: .
V: TRBV2

CDR3: CASSSGQGRYGYTF
DNA: TGTGCCAGCAGCTCCGGACAGGGAAGATATGGCTACACCTTC
J: TRBJ1-2
D: TRBD1
size: .
V: TRBV5-8

CDR3: CAWRSIGTSSYEQYF
DNA: TGTGCCTGGAGGTCTATAGGTACTAGCTCCTACGAGCAGTACTTC
J: TRBJ2-7
D: .
size: .
V: TRBV30

CDR3: CASSYRQHEAFF
DNA: TGTGCCAGCAGTTACCGACAGCATGAAGCTTTCTTT
J: TRBJ1-1
D: .
size: .
V: TRBV12-3/TRBV12-4

CDR3: CASLAGGDEKLFF
DNA: TGTGCCAGCCTTGCAGGGGGAGATGAAAAACTGTTTTTT
J: TRBJ1-4
D: TRBD1
size: once
V: TRBV28

CDR3: CATQQRWGGYGYTF
DNA: TGTGCCACGCAACAGAGGTGGGGGGGCTATGGCTACACCTTC
J: TRBJ1-2
D: .
size: .
V: TRBV15

CDR3: CASSYLLASTGELFF
DNA: TGTGCCAGCAGTTACCTCCTAGCTAGCACCGGGGAGCTGTTTTTT
J: TRBJ2-2
D: .
size: .
V: TRBV6-5

CDR3: CSASMAGGNNQPQHF
DNA: TGCAGTGCTAGTATGGCAGGGGGGAACAATCAGCCCCAGCATTTT
J: TRBJ1-5
D: TRBD1
size: .
V: TRBV20-1

CDR3: CASKRLAGVETGELFF
DNA: TGTGCCAGCAAAAGACTAGCGGGGGTAGAAACCGGGGAGCTGTTTTTT
J: TRBJ2-2
D: TRBD2
size: .
V: TRBV2

CDR3: CASSPPSTDTQYF
DNA: TGTGCCAGCAGCCCGCCTTCCACAGATACGCAGTATTTT
J: TRBJ2-3
D: .
size: .
V: TRBV7-8

CDR3: CASSWFGYTGELFF
DNA: TGTGCCAGCAGTTGGTTCGGGTACACCGGGGAGCTGTTTTTT
J: TRBJ2-2
D: .
size: .
V: TRBV6-6

CDR3: CASEGRDHGDQPQHF
DNA: TGTGCCAGCGAGGGGAGGGACCATGGCGATCAGCCCCAGCATTTT
J: TRBJ1-5
D: .
size: .
V: TRBV2

CDR3: CASSLVPGVGGEQYF
DNA: TGTGCCAGCAGCTTAGTGCCAGGGGTGGGAGGCGAGCAGTACTTC
J: TRBJ2-7
D: .
size: .
V: TRBV11-2

CDR3: CAISTVGGGYTF
DNA: TGTGCCATCAGCACGGTGGGAGGTGGCTACACCTTC
J: TRBJ1-2
D: .
size: .
V: TRBV10-3

CDR3: CATSTVNYGYTF
DNA: TGTGCCACGTCGACGGTTAACTATGGCTACACCTTC
J: TRBJ1-2
D: .
size: .
V: TRBV19

CDR3: CASSDSWGANEKLFF
DNA: TGTGCCAGCAGTGACTCTTGGGGAGCTAATGAAAAACTGTTTTTT
J: TRBJ1-4
D: .
size: .
V: TRBV6-5

CDR3: CASSLEVSGTEAFF
DNA: TGTGCCAGCAGCTTGGAAGTCTCGGGGACTGAAGCTTTCTTT
J: TRBJ1-1
D: .
size: .
V: TRBV5-5

CDR3: CASRDRTFDYEQYF
DNA: TGTGCCAGCAGGGACAGGACCTTTGACTACGAGCAGTACTTC
J: TRBJ2-7
D: TRBD1
size: .
V: TRBV2

CDR3: CASSFVGEIQETQYF
DNA: TGTGCCAGCAGCTTCGTGGGGGAGATCCAAGAGACCCAGTACTTC
J: TRBJ2-5
D: .
size: .
V: TRBV7-2

CDR3: CASSSSASSNSPLHF
DNA: TGTGCCAGCAGCTCATCGGCCAGCAGTAATTCACCCCTCCACTTT
J: TRBJ1-6
D: .
size: once
V: TRBV7-9

CDR3: CASSQLGRESGANVLTF
DNA: TGCGCCAGCAGCCAATTGGGCAGGGAATCTGGGGCCAACGTCCTGACTTTC
J: TRBJ2-6
D: .
size: once
V: TRBV4-1

CDR3: CASSSKTGCEAF
DNA: TGTGCCAGCAGCTCCAAGACCGGGTGCGAGGCCTTC
J: TRBJ1-2
D: .
size: once
V: TRBV7-3

CDR3: CASSIGTSGGWDTQYF
DNA: TGTGCCAGCAGCATTGGGACTAGCGGGGGGTGGGATACGCAGTATTTT
J: TRBJ2-3
D: TRBD2
size: .
V: TRBV7-2

CDR3: CASTRTRGGYTF
DNA: TGTGCCAGTACCCGGACCCGAGGGGGCTACACCTTC
J: TRBJ1-2
D: .
size: .
V: TRBV19

CDR3: CASSFRGVGEKLFF
DNA: TGCGCCAGCAGCTTCAGGGGTGTGGGTGAAAAACTGTTTTTT
J: TRBJ1-4
D: .
size: .
V: TRBV5-1

CDR3: CASSLRYEQYF
DNA: TGTGCCAGCAGCTTACGCTACGAGCAGTACTTC
J: TRBJ2-7
D: .
size: .
V: TRBV11-2

CDR3: CAWSVGVDYGYTF
DNA: TGTGCCTGGAGTGTAGGTGTTGACTATGGCTACACCTTC
J: TRBJ1-2
D: .
size: .
V: TRBV30

CDR3: CAISELTGENYGYTF
DNA: TGTGCCATCAGTGAGTTAACAGGGGAAAACTATGGCTACACCTTC
J: TRBJ1-2
D: TRBD1
size: .
V: TRBV10-3

CDR3: CASSFFGGATEAFF
DNA: TGTGCCAGCAGTTTCTTTGGGGGAGCCACTGAAGCTTTCTTT
J: TRBJ1-1
D: .
size: .
V: TRBV27

CDR3: CASSQDRSPYTEAFF
DNA: TGCGCCAGCAGCCAAGATCGCAGTCCGTACACTGAAGCTTTCTTT
J: TRBJ1-1
D: .
size: .
V: TRBV4-1

CDR3: CASSQAGDYGYTF
DNA: TGTGCCAGCAGCCAAGCGGGGGACTATGGCTACACCTTC
J: TRBJ1-2
D: .
size: .
V: TRBV3-1/TRBV3-2

CDR3: CASSQDPGRDKEAFF
DNA: TGTGCCAGCAGCCAAGACCCCGGTCGGGACAAAGAAGCTTTCTTT
J: TRBJ1-1
D: .
size: .
V: TRBV3-1/TRBV3-2

CDR3: CASSRGSTAFTNYGYTF
DNA: TGTGCCAGCAGTAGGGGGTCGACAGCCTTTACTAACTATGGCTACACCTTC
J: TRBJ1-2
D: .
size: once
V: TRBV27

CDR3: CASSQDWTATPGANVLTF
DNA: TGCGCCAGCAGCCAAGATTGGACAGCCACTCCAGGGGCCAACGTCCTGACTTTC
J: TRBJ2-6
D: .
size: .
V: TRBV4-3

CDR3: CASSPTQGSGANVLTF
DNA: TGCGCCAGCAGCCCAACCCAGGGATCCGGGGCCAACGTCCTGACTTTC
J: TRBJ2-6
D: .
size: .
V: TRBV5-1

CDR3: CASSVGSSSYEQYF
DNA: TGTGCCAGCAGCGTAGGCAGTAGCTCCTACGAGCAGTACTTC
J: TRBJ2-7
D: .
size: .
V: TRBV9

CDR3: CASSSSTLDRPLAKNIQYF
DNA: TGTGCCAGCAGCTCATCAACGTTGGACAGACCTTTAGCCAAAAACATTCAGTACTTC
J: TRBJ2-4
D: .
size: .
V: TRBV6-6

CDR3: CAWTLAGVRETQYF
DNA: TGTGCCTGGACTTTAGCGGGAGTTCGAGAGACCCAGTACTTC
J: TRBJ2-5
D: TRBD2
size: .
V: TRBV30

CDR3: CASSLGFGEKLFF
DNA: TGTGCCAGCAGCTTAGGATTCGGTGAAAAACTGTTTTTT
J: TRBJ1-4
D: .
size: .
V: TRBV5-8

CDR3: CASSIRGYNEQFF
DNA: TGTGCCAGTAGTATAAGGGGCTACAATGAGCAGTTCTTC
J: TRBJ2-1
D: .
size: .
V: TRBV19

CDR3: CASSADRNTEAFF
DNA: TGTGCCAGCAGCGCCGACAGGAACACTGAAGCTTTCTTT
J: TRBJ1-1
D: .
size: .
V: TRBV7-3

CDR3: CTSSQDRERDAQHNEQFF
DNA: TGCACCAGCAGCCAAGATCGGGAACGGGACGCCCAGCACAATGAGCAGTTCTTC
J: TRBJ2-1
D: .
size: .
V: TRBV1

CDR3: CASSLAQGTGGSYNEQFF
DNA: TGCGCCAGCAGCTTGGCCCAGGGGACAGGCGGCTCCTACAATGAGCAGTTCTTC
J: TRBJ2-1
D: TRBD1
size: .
V: TRBV5-1

CDR3: CASSPGQGDQPQHF
DNA: TGTGCCAGCTCACCGGGACAGGGCGACCAGCCCCAGCATTTT
J: TRBJ1-5
D: TRBD1
size: .
V: TRBV18

CDR3: CASSRRTMSGGRTDTQYF
DNA: TGTGCCAGCAGCCGTCGTACCATGAGCGGGGGGCGCACAGATACGCAGTATTTT
J: TRBJ2-3
D: TRBD2
size: .
V: TRBV5-4

CDR3: CASSHDWDTEAFF
DNA: TGTGCCAGCAGCCACGACTGGGACACTGAAGCTTTCTTT
J: TRBJ1-1
D: .
size: .
V: TRBV3-1/TRBV3-2

CDR3: CASSWGWDNSPLHF
DNA: TGTGCCAGTAGTTGGGGCTGGGATAATTCACCCCTCCACTTT
J: TRBJ1-6
D: .
size: .
V: TRBV19

CDR3: CASTYSGEQFF
DNA: TGTGCCAGCACCTATAGCGGAGAGCAGTTCTTC
J: TRBJ2-1
D: .
size: .
V: TRBV5-4

CDR3: CASSPAWNTEAFF
DNA: TGTGCCAGCAGCCCTGCGTGGAACACTGAAGCTTTCTTT
J: TRBJ1-1
D: .
size: .
V: TRBV7-2

CDR3: CASNKPGDQPQHF
DNA: TGTGCCAGCAACAAACCGGGAGATCAGCCCCAGCATTTT
J: TRBJ1-5
D: .
size: .
V: TRBV6-6

CDR3: CANQGQRNSPLHF
DNA: TGTGCCAACCAAGGACAGAGAAATTCACCCCTCCACTTT
J: TRBJ1-6
D: .
size: .
V: TRBV10-3

CDR3: CASSLLSGDSNQPQHF
DNA: TGTGCCAGCAGTTTATTATCGGGGGATAGCAATCAGCCCCAGCATTTT
J: TRBJ1-5
D: .
size: .
V: TRBV28

CDR3: CASSRWGAGELFF
DNA: TGTGCCAGCAGCCGGTGGGGCGCCGGGGAGCTGTTTTTT
J: TRBJ2-2
D: .
size: .
V: TRBV7-6